The T cell receptor (beta chain) under discussion was sequenced for a study of blood T cell repertoires in COVID-19. About the study: Italy, Spain and the United States were the sources of the convalescent and acute COVID-19 samples. In each case, the material was cDNA or gDNA derived from T cells, B-cell-depleted T cells, or PBMCs.

In the original analysis: Estimates of nucleated cell counts were drawn from the amplification of reference gene primers. The repertoire was sequenced with immunoSEQ multiplex PCR; TCRdb's copy has only in-frame clones and lacks some. That table is the source of V, J and clone size, and D and trimming were worked out from the DNA. The table includes roughly 250,000 clones, around 81% detected once. The CDR3 has 12 residues. The V and J ends lost 5 bases and 6 bases, in that order; junction bases with no gene match: 3. Germline V lookup: CDR1 SGHDT, CDR2 YYEEEE. The receptor comes from a woman in her fifties or sixties with active or convalescent COVID-19. The chain carries TRBV5-6 and TRBJ2-7; 9 bases are shared with TRBD1. Specimen: peripheral blood. The CDR3 reads CASRGTGSEQYF. CDR3 in DNA: TGTGCCAGCAGGGGGACAGGGTCCGAGCAGTACTTC.